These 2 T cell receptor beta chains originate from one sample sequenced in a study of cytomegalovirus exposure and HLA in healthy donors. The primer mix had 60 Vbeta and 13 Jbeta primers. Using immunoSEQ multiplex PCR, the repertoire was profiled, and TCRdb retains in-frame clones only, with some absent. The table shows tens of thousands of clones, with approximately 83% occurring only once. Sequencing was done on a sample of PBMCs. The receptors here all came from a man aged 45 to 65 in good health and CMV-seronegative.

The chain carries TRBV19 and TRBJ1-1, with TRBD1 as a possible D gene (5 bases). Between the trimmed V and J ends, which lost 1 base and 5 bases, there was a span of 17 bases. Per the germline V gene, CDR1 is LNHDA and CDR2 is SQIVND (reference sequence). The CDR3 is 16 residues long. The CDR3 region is CASSIGARGGNTEAFF. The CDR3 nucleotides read TGTGCCAGTAGTATAGGGGCGCGGGGGGGGAATACTGAAGCTTTCTTT.

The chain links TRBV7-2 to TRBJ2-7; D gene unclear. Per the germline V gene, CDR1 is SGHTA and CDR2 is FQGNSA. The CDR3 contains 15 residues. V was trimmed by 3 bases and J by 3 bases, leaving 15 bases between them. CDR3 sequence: CASSFGSLADYEQYF. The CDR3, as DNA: TGTGCCAGCAGCTTCGGGTCCCTCGCCGACTACGAGCAGTACTTC.